Presented here are 8 T cell receptor beta chains from one specimen sequenced in a study of human T cells and chemical hapten exposure. As to time point: pre-sensitization, week 0. Described treatment: therapeutic diphenylcyclopropenone sensitization with weekly scalp DPC. Via MiXCR, TCRdb re-called the RACE reads, giving one row per CDR3 protein. The sample has approximately 320,000 distinct CDR3 sequences, 5.5% seen once. This specimen consisted of whole blood, obtained in connection with sensitization to the hapten diphenylcyclopropenone (DPC). These receptors all come from a woman younger than 30 with alopecia areata. Some clones in this sample may be carry-over from other donors' samples.

This chain links TRBV6-1 with TRBJ2-3; D is perhaps TRBD1 or TRBD2 (5 bases each). In germline, CDR1 is MNHNS, CDR2 SASEGT. The V and J ends lost 8 bases and 0 bases respectively, with 21 bases between them. The CDR3 totals 17 residues. CDR3 sequence: CASGKTQGWGSTDTQYF. The DNA for the CDR3 is TGTGCCAGCGGTAAAACCCAGGGTTGGGGGAGCACAGATACGCAGTATTTT.

This chain uses TRBV6-1 with TRBJ1-6; unclear D gene. Germline loops: CDR1 MNHNS, CDR2 SASEGT. Trimming shortened V by 2 bases and J by 10 bases, and 21 bases separated the two germline ends. The length of the CDR3 is 17 residues. The CDR3 is CASSEYGVPSSPSPLHF. DNA of the CDR3: TGTGCCAGCAGTGAATACGGGGTGCCCTCTTCTCCGTCACCCCTCCACTTT.

The table lists this clonotype with a few counts. The rearrangement links TRBV6-4 to TRBJ1-5; D is unclear. The CDR3 sequence is 13 residues long. The germline V gene encodes CDR1 MRHNA and CDR2 SNTAGT. V was trimmed by 4 bases and J by 6 bases, leaving 10 bases between them. The CDR3 loop reads CASSGESGQPQHF. CDR3 bases: TGTGCCAGCAGTGGAGAGTCCGGTCAGCCCCAGCATTTT.

This clonotype was seen ten or more times. The CDR3 loop reads CAISDPGGGYNEQFF. The DNA for the CDR3 is TGTGCCATCAGTGACCCGGGGGGAGGCTACAATGAGCAGTTCTTC. J is TRBJ2-1 and V is TRBV10-3; TRBD2 matches 7 bases. V gave up 3 bases and J gave up 3 bases; unmatched junction bases: 5. Germline lookup yields CDR1 ENHRY and CDR2 SYGVKD. The CDR3 has 15 residues.

The chain recombines TRBV2 with TRBJ2-3; 12 bases agree with TRBD2. Trimming took 4 bases from V and 3 from J; bases not matched to a gene: 2. This CDR3 is built from 15 residues. Looked up from germline, CDR1 is SNHLY and CDR2 is FYNNEI. In nucleotides, the CDR3 is TGTGCCAGCAGTGGGCTAGCGGGGGGGACAGATACGCAGTATTTT. Amino acid sequence: CASSGLAGGTDTQYF.

The V call is TRBV12-3 or TRBV12-4, the J call TRBJ2-1, with D possibly TRBD1 on 6 matching bases. V was shortened by 6 bases and J by 9 bases, with 21 bases between the two germline ends. This CDR3 contains 15 residues. The CDR3 reads CASSLGGSRGGEQFF. CDR3 DNA sequence: TGTGCCAGCAGCCTAGGGGGATCCCGGGGTGGTGAGCAGTTCTTC.

This clonotype was found a few times. The CDR3: CASSLQGQGRTGELFF. In nucleotides, the CDR3 is TGCGCCAGCAGCTTGCAGGGACAGGGGAGGACCGGGGAGCTGTTTTTT. V usage is TRBV5-1 and J usage is TRBJ2-2; 10 nucleotides line up with TRBD1. V was pared by 1 base and J by 5 bases, with 5 bases of the junction left unmatched. CDR1 is SGHRS, CDR2 YFSETQ, per germline. This CDR3 contains 16 residues.

This chain uses TRBV3-1 with TRBJ2-7; D tentatively fits TRBD1 or TRBD2 (6 bases each). CDR3 length: 14 amino acids. The germline V and J ends were trimmed by 3 bases and 6 bases, with 15 bases remaining between them. The germline CDR1 and CDR2 sequences are LGHDT and YNNKEL (reference sequence). CDR3 loop: CASSQAGEVSEQYF. The CDR3 DNA sequence: TGTGCCAGCAGCCAGGCAGGGGAGGTTTCCGAGCAGTACTTC.